A single sample is the source of the 16 T cell receptor beta chains below, sequenced in a study of OX40 agonist ivuxolimab in advanced cancers. TCRdb's table, derived via immunoSEQ multiplex PCR, lists solely in-frame clones and lacks some. The table shows around 32,000 clones, with more than 70% occurring only once. The specimen comprised CD4+ or CD8+ T cells sorted from blood, sampled in a trial of the OX40 agonist ivuxolimab. Source of these receptors: an adult with an advanced solid tumor such as melanoma, head and neck, liver or kidney cancer.

This clone was observed once. The J gene is TRBJ1-5, the V gene TRBV28; tentative D call: TRBD1 (6 bases). Germline CDR1 reads MDHEN; CDR2 reads SYDVKM. This CDR3 is built from 16 residues. V shed 5 bases and J shed 2 bases, with 16 bases lying between them. As DNA, the CDR3 is TGTGCCAGCAGTCCAATACAGGGAGGTGGCAATCAGCCCCAGCATTTT. Encoded protein: CASSPIQGGGNQPQHF.

On this clone: Germline is not matched at one junction end, which may reflect a read error. The chain recombines TRBV29-1 with TRBJ2-4, with D possibly being TRBD2 (5 bases). CDR3 length equals 13 residues. Germline assignment: CDR1 SQVTM and CDR2 ANQGSEA. The CDR3 DNA sequence: TGCAGCGCTGAACTAGAGGGTTTGAACATTCAGTACTTC. Its protein is CSAELEGLNIQYF.

This sequence joins TRBV6-5 and TRBJ2-7; possible D gene TRBD1, 5 bases. Per germline, CDR1 MNHEY and CDR2 SVGAGI. This CDR3 is built from 13 residues. Trimming left V 4 bases short and J 0 bases short, with 7 bases between. The CDR3 nucleotides are TGTGCCAGCAGTTGGGGCGGCTCCTACGAGCAGTACTTC. Protein: CASSWGGSYEQYF.

In DNA, the CDR3 is TGTGCCAGCAGTTATGGCATAAACTATGGCTACACCTTC. It codes for CASSYGINYGYTF. This chain links TRBV6-5 with TRBJ1-2; D is undetermined. In germline, CDR1 is MNHEY, CDR2 SVGAGI. The CDR3 has 13 amino acids. The V end was cut by 3 bases, the J end by 2 bases, with 7 bases between.

V is TRBV9 and J is TRBJ1-4; D is unclear. The CDR3 is 14 residues long. The V and J ends lost 3 bases and 8 bases respectively, with 14 bases between them. From germline, CDR1 is SGDLS and CDR2 YYNGEE. The CDR3 sequence: CASSARTAPEKLFF. In nucleotides, the CDR3 is TGTGCCAGCAGCGCTAGGACTGCGCCGGAAAAACTGTTTTTT.

The chain employs TRBV27 and TRBJ2-7, with 9 nucleotides matching TRBD2. V was clipped by 3 bases and J by 1 base; unmatched bases: 4. Per germline, CDR1 MNHEY and CDR2 SMNVEV (reference sequence). The CDR3 sequence is 15 residues long. CDR3 loop: CASSLVAGVSYEQYF. The CDR3 nucleotides read TGTGCCAGCAGTTTGGTAGCGGGGGTGTCCTACGAGCAGTACTTC.

The chain carries TRBV11-2 and TRBJ2-5; no reliable D call. The ends were cut back, 2 bases at V and 6 bases at J, with 7 bases in the middle. The germline gives CDR1 SGHAT, CDR2 FQNNGV. CDR3 length: 12 amino acids. In DNA, the CDR3 is TGTGCCAGCAGCTTACTTCGGCAGACCCAGTACTTC. Residues: CASSLLRQTQYF. Supplemented by reference TRBV11-2 and TRBJ2-5, the full variable domain reads EAGVAQSPRYKIIEKRQSVAFWCNPISGHATLYWYQQILGQGPKLLIQFQNNGVVDDSQLPKDRFSAERLKGVDSTLKIQPAKLEDSAVYLCASSLLRQTQYFGPGTRLLVL.

This clone was picked up one time. This chain uses TRBV15 with TRBJ2-5, with unresolved D. Germline CDR1 LNHNV, CDR2 YYDKDF (reference sequence). The CDR3 is 15 amino acids. Trimming cost V 1 base and J 5 bases, with 14 bases left between them. CDR3 nucleotide sequence: TGTGCCACCAGCAGAGTTCAGGCAGGTGCGGAGACCCAGTACTTC. As protein: CATSRVQAGAETQYF.

CDR3 amino acids: CASSQEIGQPQHF. The CDR3 DNA sequence: TGCGCCAGCAGCCAAGAGATAGGTCAGCCCCAGCATTTT. V gene TRBV4-1 combines with J gene TRBJ1-5; D not certain. Trimming took 0 bases from V and 6 from J, leaving 6 bases between them. This CDR3 is built from 13 residues. Germline V gives CDR1 MGHRA, CDR2 YSYEKL.

The V and J genes are TRBV19 and TRBJ2-2; 12 nucleotides line up with TRBD1. The CDR3 has 15 amino acids. V lost 11 bases to trimming and J lost 3 bases; unmatched junction nucleotides: 7. The germline V gene encodes CDR1 LNHDA and CDR2 SQIVND (reference sequence). CDR3 amino acids: CAVGQGALDTGELFF. For the CDR3, the DNA is TGTGCCGTGGGACAGGGGGCGTTGGACACCGGGGAGCTGTTTTTT.

The chain recombines TRBV19 with TRBJ2-7; TRBD1 aligns across 9 bases. Germline CDR1 LNHDA, CDR2 SQIVND (reference sequence). This CDR3 spans 16 amino acids. The trim removed 4 bases at V and 6 bases at J, leaving 13 bases unmatched. The CDR3 loop is CASSSPPGQGTPEQYF. DNA of the CDR3: TGTGCCAGTAGTAGCCCCCCGGGACAGGGCACCCCCGAGCAGTACTTC. Combining the CDR3 with reference TRBV19 and TRBJ2-7 gives the whole variable domain DGGITQSPKYLFRKEGQNVTLSCEQNLNHDAMYWYRQDPGQGLRLIYYSQIVNDFQKGDIAEGYSVSREKKESFPLTVTSAQKNPTAFYLCASSSPPGQGTPEQYFGPGTRLTVT.

The V and J genes are TRBV29-1 and TRBJ1-1; unclear D gene. Germline values: CDR1 SQVTM, CDR2 ANQGSEA. Trimming shortened V by 3 bases and J by 0 bases, and 8 bases separated the two germline ends. The length of the CDR3 is 13 residues. DNA for the CDR3: TGCAGCGTTGATCCAGGACTGAACACTGAAGCTTTCTTT. Translated, it gives CSVDPGLNTEAFF.

This clone was observed a single time. The chain recombines TRBV2 with TRBJ2-2; no clear D gene. CDR1 is SNHLY, CDR2 FYNNEI, per germline. The CDR3 has 16 amino acids. V gave up 5 bases and J gave up 1 base, with 14 bases separating them. The CDR3: CASSQRVGLNTGELFF. The CDR3 DNA follows: TGTGCCAGCAGTCAAAGGGTGGGATTGAACACCGGGGAGCTGTTTTTT.

The chain joins TRBV5-5 to TRBJ2-1; D not certain. The V and J ends lost 0 bases and 0 bases respectively, with 10 bases between them. Germline CDR1 and CDR2: SGHKS and YYEKEE (reference sequence). CDR3 length: 16 residues. CDR3 residues: CASSLEGLPSYNEQFF. In DNA form, the CDR3 reads TGTGCCAGCAGCTTGGAGGGTCTCCCCTCCTACAATGAGCAGTTCTTC.

This chain uses TRBV6-5 with TRBJ2-5; no clear D. V lost 0 bases to trimming and J lost 5 bases, with 7 bases between them. CDR3 length: 13 amino acids. Per germline, CDR1 MNHEY and CDR2 SVGAGI. CDR3 sequence: CASSYSDSETQYF. The DNA for the CDR3 is TGTGCCAGCAGTTACTCGGATTCTGAGACCCAGTACTTC.

V is TRBV11-2 and J is TRBJ2-1; the D gene is possibly TRBD2 (5 bases). CDR3 length: 14 residues. Germline CDR1 SGHAT, CDR2 FQNNGV. Trimming left V 3 bases short and J 10 bases short, with 16 bases between. Written as DNA, the CDR3 is TGTGCCAGCAGCTTCGCACTGTCGGGCGGGGAGCAGTTCTTC. This codes for CASSFALSGGEQFF.